The entry below gives a single TCR beta chain sequence along with its context. Its target is not known. The data stem from a study of cytomegalovirus exposure and HLA in healthy donors. Study-wide points: A list of roughly 160 TCR beta chains associated with cytomegalovirus was given. Specificity of a few CMV-associated chains for CMV antigens was verified in vitro.

Primers included in the PCR were 60 Vbeta and 13 Jbeta primers. Generated by immunoSEQ multiplex PCR, the TCRdb table keeps only in-frame clones and is missing some. The sample records roughly 190,000 clones, approximately 75% being singletons. Germline loops: CDR1 SGHTA, CDR2 FQGNSA. The CDR3 has 16 amino acids. V shed 0 bases and J 8 bases; nucleotides not matched to a gene: 12. This chain links TRBV7-2 with TRBJ1-2; 7 bases map to TRBD1. The clonotype originates from a young man in good health and CMV-seropositive. What was sequenced was PBMCs. The CDR3 coding sequence is TGTGCCAGCAGCTTAGCCAGGGCGGGACAGTCTGGGGGCTACACCTTC. It encodes CASSLARAGQSGGYTF.